This T cell receptor beta chain was identified in a study of blood T cell repertoires in COVID-19. The CDR3 has 15 residues. V was trimmed by 8 bases and J by 0 bases, leaving 13 bases between them. Looked up from germline, CDR1 is MNHNY and CDR2 is SVGAGI (reference sequence). Only in-frame clones appear in the TCRdb table, and some are missing; sequencing was by immunoSEQ multiplex PCR. The profile shows around 130,000 clones, approximately 90% of them singletons. Sequencing input: peripheral blood. The clonotype comes from a woman aged 80 or over with acute or convalescent COVID-19. The gene calls are TRBV6-6 and TRBJ1-4, with a possible D match to TRBD1 (5 bases). The CDR3 reads CASAERGPTNEKLFF. CDR3 nucleotides: TGTGCCAGCGCCGAGCGGGGCCCAACTAATGAAAAACTGTTTTTT.